Following are 10 T cell receptor beta chains from one sample sequenced in a study of early T cells in non-severe SARS-CoV-2 infection. Using its own MiXCR run on the 5' RACE reads, TCRdb lists one record per CDR3 protein. Here the sample spans 75,000 to 95,000 distinct CDR3 sequences, roughly 15% being singletons. This specimen was whole blood, taken at baseline. Receptor source: an adult who was a healthcare worker with PCR-confirmed SARS-CoV-2 infection or an uninfected control (not recorded which).

The chain has TRBV11-2 and TRBJ1-3; no firm D call. The CDR3 is made up of 16 amino acids. CDR1 and CDR2 (germline): SGHAT, FQNNGV. V was trimmed by 1 base and J by 3 bases, leaving 13 bases between them. CDR3 in amino acids: CASSLVGRGIGNTIYF. In DNA form, the CDR3 reads TGTGCCAGCAGCTTAGTTGGCAGAGGAATTGGAAACACCATATATTTT.

The chain recombines TRBV9 with TRBJ2-1; either TRBD1 or TRBD2 may supply D (5 bases each). This CDR3 has 15 amino acids. Germline V gene data show CDR1 as SGDLS and CDR2 as YYNGEE. V shed 4 bases and J shed 6 bases, with 17 bases lying between them. This CDR3 is CASSPRGAWANEQFF. The CDR3 coding sequence is TGTGCCAGCAGCCCTCGGGGCGCCTGGGCCAATGAGCAGTTCTTC.

The chain employs TRBV7-9 and TRBJ2-7; possible D gene TRBD1, 5 bases. The CDR3 loop spans 13 amino acids. CDR1 SEHNR and CDR2 FQNEAQ come from the germline V gene (reference sequence). The V gene lost 4 bases and the J gene lost 2 bases, with 9 bases spanning the gap. CDR3 nucleotides: TGTGCCAGCAGCTCTACAGGCACCTACGAGCAGTACTTC. Encoded protein: CASSSTGTYEQYF.

This clonotype was picked up a small number of times. J is TRBJ2-3 and V is TRBV27, with no clear D. The CDR3 is 15 residues long. V dropped 3 bases and J dropped 1 base, with 11 bases sitting between them. CDR1 and CDR2 (germline): MNHEY, SMNVEV (reference sequence). CDR3 sequence (DNA): TGTGCCAGCAGTTTCCGGCAGACCGGCACAGATACGCAGTATTTT. Protein sequence: CASSFRQTGTDTQYF.

This clonotype was counted only a few times. The chain joins TRBV5-4 to TRBJ2-7; D assignment may be TRBD1 or TRBD2 (5 bases each). The length of the CDR3 is 14 residues. Germline V gene data show CDR1 as SGHNT and CDR2 as YYREEE (reference sequence). The V end was cut by 1 base, the J end by 3 bases, with 11 bases between. CDR3 amino acids: CASSLRDGIYEQYF. In nucleotides, the CDR3 is TGTGCCAGCAGCTTGCGGGACGGTATCTACGAGCAGTACTTC. Combining the CDR3 with reference TRBV5-4 and TRBJ2-7 gives the whole variable domain ETGVTQSPTHLIKTRGQQVTLRCSSQSGHNTVSWYQQALGQGPQFIFQYYREEENGRGNFPPRFSGLQFPNYSSELNVNALELDDSALYLCASSLRDGIYEQYFGPGTRLTVT.

In its sample, this clonotype was seen a few times. This chain links TRBV5-1 with TRBJ2-5; D is unclear. Germline V gene lookup returns CDR1 SGHRS and CDR2 YFSETQ. The CDR3 consists of 14 residues. The V gene lost 4 bases and the J gene lost 0 bases, with 10 bases spanning the gap. The CDR3: CASSPRPDQETQYF. CDR3 nucleotides: TGCGCCAGCAGCCCCCGACCTGACCAAGAGACCCAGTACTTC.

This clonotype was counted between two and nine times. This sequence joins TRBV2 and TRBJ2-5; 7 positions match TRBD1. The CDR3 totals 15 residues. Germline V CDR1 and CDR2: SNHLY, FYNNEI. V trimming: 7 bases; J trimming: 3 bases; junction bases outside the gene matches: 11. For the CDR3, the DNA is TGTGCCAGCATGGGGCCCGGGACAGCAAAAGAGACCCAGTACTTC. It yields the protein CASMGPGTAKETQYF.

This clonotype was seen a few times. The V and J genes are TRBV12-3 or TRBV12-4 and TRBJ2-7; perhaps TRBD2 as D (5 bases). Trimming shortened V by 1 base and J by 0 bases, and 10 bases separated the two germline ends. The CDR3 contains 15 residues. DNA of the CDR3: TGTGCCAGCAGTTTAGGGACGGGGATCTCCTACGAGCAGTACTTC. It translates to CASSLGTGISYEQYF.

The chain carries TRBV25-1 and TRBJ1-2; unclear D gene. CDR3 size: 12 residues. V was clipped by 2 bases and J by 8 bases, with 9 bases between them. Germline CDR1 and CDR2: MGHDK and SYGVNS. CDR3 protein: CASSEGRLGYTF. The CDR3 DNA sequence: TGTGCCAGCAGTGAAGGCCGCCTGGGCTACACCTTC.

The V call is TRBV19, the J call TRBJ2-3; D is perhaps TRBD2 (5 bases). There are 14 residues in the CDR3. The V gene lost 3 bases and the J gene lost 2 bases, with 9 bases spanning the gap. Looked up from germline, CDR1 is LNHDA and CDR2 is SQIVND (reference sequence). CDR3 in amino acids: CASSMGAHTDTQYF. As DNA, the CDR3 is TGTGCCAGTAGTATGGGAGCCCACACAGATACGCAGTATTTT.